Given below is one T cell receptor (beta chain) in context. Its specificity is unknown. The V and J ends lost 0 bases and 6 bases respectively, with 9 bases between them. The CDR3 is 13 residues long. Germline V lookup: CDR1 SEHNR, CDR2 FQNEAQ (reference sequence). CD8 cells classed as naive were CD45RO-negative and positively selected for CCR7, excluding terminally differentiated effector memory CD45RA+ cells. Source study methods: Because ImmunoSEQ provided only junction sequences with no quality scores, the filtering differed. The assay was immunoSEQ multiplex PCR, and TCRdb's table has in-frame clones only and misses some. The DNA gave D and trimming, while V, J and clone size come from that table. The sample lists millions of clones; about 92% were seen once. These data are taken from a study of shared clonotypes between healthy human individuals. Study outcomes and limitations: What naive subsets generally showed was a larger estimated richness than memory subsets showed. The generation probabilities recorded for non-shared clonotypes fell below those of clonotypes shared by all four donors.

This chain links TRBV7-9 with TRBJ2-7; D not resolved. The specimen sequenced was naive CD8+ T cells from PBMCs. The clonotype comes from a man aged 18 to 30 in good health. Some clones in this sample may be carry-over from other donors' samples. The CDR3 coding sequence is TGTGCCAGCAGCTTAGCTCTCTCACTCGAGCAGTACTTC. It yields the protein CASSLALSLEQYF.